The T cell receptor (beta chain) under discussion was sequenced for a study of T cell changes during pregnancy in multiple sclerosis. By proportion, this clone is large. The protocol was immunoSEQ multiplex PCR, while the TCRdb copy is restricted to in-frame clones and leaves out a portion. The table has over 20,000 clones, 80% to 90% seen once. With 7 bases clipped from V and 5 bases from J, the junction kept 12 bases outside the gene matches. CDR3 length equals 16 residues. Germline CDR1 MGHDK, CDR2 SYGVNS. The sample consisted of CD8+ T cells from peripheral blood mononuclear cells, taken in the second trimester of pregnancy. This clonotype was obtained from a female donor in good health, enrolled as a control in a pregnancy study. The genes are TRBV25-1 and TRBJ2-7; 12 bases fit TRBD1. This chain's CDR3 is CASTPRGGQGADEQYF. CDR3 in DNA: TGTGCCAGCACTCCTAGGGGGGGACAGGGGGCTGACGAGCAGTACTTC.